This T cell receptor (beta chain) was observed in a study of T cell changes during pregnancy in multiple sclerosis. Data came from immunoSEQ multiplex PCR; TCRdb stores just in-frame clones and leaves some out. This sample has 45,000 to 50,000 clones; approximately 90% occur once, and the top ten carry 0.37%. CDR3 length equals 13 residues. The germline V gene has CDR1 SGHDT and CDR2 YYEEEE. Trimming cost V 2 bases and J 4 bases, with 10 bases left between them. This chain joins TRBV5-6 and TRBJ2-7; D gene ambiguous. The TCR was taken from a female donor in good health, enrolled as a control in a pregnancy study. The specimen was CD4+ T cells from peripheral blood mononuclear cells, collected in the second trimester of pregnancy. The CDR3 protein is CASSLPEVYEQYF. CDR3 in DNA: TGTGCCAGCAGCTTACCAGAGGTTTACGAGCAGTACTTC.